The T cell receptor (beta chain) described here comes from a study of T-cell memory formation after mild COVID-19. Study-wide points: Second-wave clones reaching peak frequency on day 37 lacked confirmed SARS-CoV-2 specificity. Contracting CD8+ clones were enriched in EMRA, CD4+ mainly in CM and EM.

This clonotype came up many times. As yet, its antigen is unknown. Trimming shortened V by 3 bases and J by 4 bases, and 19 bases separated the two germline ends. This CDR3 is built from 16 residues. Germline V CDR1 and CDR2: KGHSH, LQKENI. TCR alpha and TCR beta cDNA libraries with sample barcodes and UMIs came from 5'RACE using constant-segment primers. MiXCR, run by TCRdb on the 5' RACE reads, gives a single entry per CDR3 protein. In the table there are more than 300,000 distinct CDR3 sequences, roughly an eighth of which are singletons. The sequenced sample consisted of PBMCs or a T cell subset sorted from them (not recorded which). The clonotype comes from a man aged 18 to 30 who had mild COVID-19 (a few samples of this study predate the infection). Cell type and time point are not known. V and J are TRBV18 and TRBJ2-7; a weak D match, TRBD1 (6 bases). The CDR3 coding sequence is TGTGCCAGCTCACCGGCTGGGGCAGGGGTGTTGTACGAGCAGTACTTC. Its protein product is CASSPAGAGVLYEQYF.